The 23 T cell receptor beta chains reported below all come from one sample, sequenced in a study of identical twins. From the 5' RACE reads, TCRdb called clonotypes with MiXCR, one entry per CDR3 protein. The data show roughly 690,000 distinct CDR3 sequences, around 21% seen once. The same specimen was also included in a second study, on T cells expressing NK-cell markers.

Sequenced input: PBMCs. The origin of the receptors is a woman aged 18 to 35 in good health.

This sequence joins TRBV10-3 and TRBJ1-5; D is undetermined. V was shortened by 7 bases and J by 1 base, with 11 bases between the two germline ends. This CDR3 is built from 14 residues. Looked up from germline, CDR1 is ENHRY and CDR2 is SYGVKD. The CDR3 here is CAINSRQSNQPQHF. CDR3 bases: TGTGCCATCAATTCGCGGCAGAGCAATCAGCCCCAGCATTTT.

The chain joins TRBV20-1 to TRBJ2-7; 12 bases are a match to TRBD1. Germline V gives CDR1 DFQATT, CDR2 SNEGSKA (reference sequence). The CDR3 covers 15 residues. The CDR3 protein is CFAPATGQGASQQYF. The CDR3 bases are TGCTTTGCCCCGGCTACGGGACAGGGGGCGAGTCAACAGTACTTC.

The chain links TRBV12-3 or TRBV12-4 to TRBJ1-5; D is unclear. Trimming removed 3 bases at V and 1 base at J, with 10 bases between. The CDR3 has 15 residues. The CDR3 region has the DNA TGTGCCAGCAGTTTGGTGGTGCGGAGCAATCAGCCCCAGCATTTT. As protein: CASSLVVRSNQPQHF.

The chain joins TRBV13 to TRBJ1-1; D ambiguous. The CDR3 covers 11 residues. With 5 bases removed from V and 4 bases from J, the gap between germline ends came to 5 bases. Germline V gives CDR1 PRHDT, CDR2 FYEKMQ (reference sequence). CDR3 residues: CASSAITEAFF. The DNA of the CDR3 is TGTGCCAGCAGCGCAATCACTGAAGCTTTCTTT.

This clonotype appeared a few times. The rearrangement links TRBV12-3 or TRBV12-4 to TRBJ2-7, with no clear D. There are 13 residues in the CDR3. Trimming took 7 bases from V and 1 from J, leaving 11 bases between them. The CDR3 DNA is TGTGCCAGCACCTCCGACCAGTCCTACGAGCAGTACTTC. Translating it yields CASTSDQSYEQYF.

The V call is TRBV20-1, the J call TRBJ1-2, with D possibly being TRBD1 (5 bases). CDR1 DFQATT and CDR2 SNEGSKA come from the germline V gene (reference sequence). The germline V and J ends were trimmed by 1 base and 8 bases, with 17 bases remaining between them. There are 14 residues in the CDR3. The CDR3 DNA sequence: TGCAGTGCTAGAGTCATAGGGCAGGGAGGAGGCTACACCTTC. This gives the protein CSARVIGQGGGYTF.

The V and J genes are TRBV9 and TRBJ2-6; maybe TRBD1 (6 bases). The germline V and J ends were trimmed by 4 bases and 4 bases, with 15 bases remaining between them. Germline V gene lookup returns CDR1 SGDLS and CDR2 YYNGEE. CDR3 length equals 16 residues. The CDR3 DNA sequence: TGTGCCAGCAGCCTCACCACAGGGTCCGGGGCCAACGTCCTGACTTTC. As protein: CASSLTTGSGANVLTF.

The genes are TRBV6-5 and TRBJ2-2; no firm D call. The CDR3 loop spans 15 amino acids. The V end lost 2 bases, the J end lost 5 bases, and 12 bases lay between the germline ends. Germline V gene sequence: CDR1 MNHEY, CDR2 SVGAGI. CDR3 residues: CASSYVGLVTGELFF. The CDR3 nucleotides are TGTGCCAGCAGTTACGTTGGCTTGGTTACCGGGGAGCTGTTTTTT.

This clonotype came up a few times. The chain links TRBV4-3 to TRBJ2-3; D tentatively reads TRBD1 or TRBD2 (5 bases each). V lost 5 bases and J 2 bases, leaving 17 bases between the germline ends. Germline CDR1 reads LGHNA; CDR2 reads YSLEER. The CDR3 spans 16 residues. The CDR3 sequence: CASSSTPGTYTDTQYF. The CDR3 DNA is TGCGCCAGCAGCTCCACCCCCGGGACCTACACAGATACGCAGTATTTT.

This clonotype was seen at least ten times. The gene calls are TRBV7-9 and TRBJ2-1; the D is unclear. This CDR3 region has 15 residues. Germline CDR1 SEHNR, CDR2 FQNEAQ (reference sequence). The germline V and J ends were trimmed by 3 bases and 5 bases, with 14 bases remaining between them. The CDR3 sequence is CASSFSHEINNEQFF. The CDR3 nucleotides read TGTGCCAGCAGCTTTAGTCACGAGATAAACAATGAGCAGTTCTTC. The full variable domain, rest sourced from reference TRBV7-9 and TRBJ2-1, is DTGVSQNPRHKITKRGQNVTFRCDPISEHNRLYWYRQTLGQGPEFLTYFQNEAQLEKSRLLSDRFSAERPKGSFSTLEIQRTEQGDSAMYLCASSFSHEINNEQFFGPGTRLTVL.

The chain recombines TRBV19 with TRBJ1-5, with 7 bases identical to TRBD1. Looked up from germline, CDR1 is LNHDA and CDR2 is SQIVND (reference sequence). This CDR3 spans 17 amino acids. V lost 7 bases to trimming and J lost 5 bases; unmatched junction nucleotides: 17. DNA for the CDR3: TGTGCCAGTACACGTTGGAGGGACAGAAGCTTCCATCAGCCCCAGCATTTT. This sequence encodes CASTRWRDRSFHQPQHF. Full variable domain (outside the CDR3, taken from reference TRBV19 and TRBJ1-5): DGGITQSPKYLFRKEGQNVTLSCEQNLNHDAMYWYRQDPGQGLRLIYYSQIVNDFQKGDIAEGYSVSREKKESFPLTVTSAQKNPTAFYLCASTRWRDRSFHQPQHFGDGTRLSIL.

As concerns this clonotype: Since no conserved phenylalanine or tryptophan closes the CDR3, a read error is the likely cause. This chain uses TRBV29-1 with TRBJ2-3; D call uncertain. Germline V lookup: CDR1 SQVTM, CDR2 ANQGSEA. The length of the CDR3 is 12 residues. Between the trimmed V and J ends, which lost 5 bases and 2 bases, there was a span of 8 bases. The CDR3 sequence is CSVLEYTDTQYS. CDR3 sequence (DNA): TGCAGCGTTTTAGAGTACACAGATACGCAGTATTCT.

This clonotype appeared a few times. The chain combines TRBV6-4 with TRBJ2-2, with D uncertain. The CDR3 runs 14 residues. The V end was cut by 5 bases, the J end by 3 bases, with 10 bases between. Germline V gene sequence: CDR1 MRHNA, CDR2 SNTAGT. The CDR3 region is CASSKTDDTGELFF. In nucleotides, the CDR3 is TGTGCCAGCAGTAAGACGGATGACACCGGGGAGCTGTTTTTT.

This clonotype occurred once. The chain uses TRBV12-5 and TRBJ2-3; 11 bases map to TRBD1. Germline CDR1 reads LGHNT; CDR2 reads FRNRAP. CDR3 length equals 15 residues. Germline trimming cut 3 bases from V and 4 bases from J; bases unmatched to any gene: 3. This CDR3 reads CASGFRDRGSDTQYF. The DNA of the CDR3 is TGTGCTAGTGGTTTCCGGGACAGGGGGTCAGATACGCAGTATTTT.

The chain links TRBV29-1 to TRBJ2-4; TRBD1 is a possible D gene (5 bases). Trimming took 2 bases from V and 9 from J, leaving 11 bases between them. The CDR3 is 12 residues long. CDR1 SQVTM and CDR2 ANQGSEA come from the germline V gene. In nucleotides, the CDR3 is TGCAGCGTTGAATGGACCCAGGGCATTCAGTACTTC. The encoded protein is CSVEWTQGIQYF.

This clonotype was picked up a small number of times. V gene TRBV19 combines with J gene TRBJ1-1; no clear D. CDR3 length: 15 residues. Germline V CDR1 and CDR2: LNHDA, SQIVND (reference sequence). The ends were cut back, 1 base at V and 0 bases at J, with 9 bases in the middle. CDR3 region: CASSIGSGMNTEAFF. The CDR3 DNA follows: TGTGCCAGTAGTATAGGATCGGGGATGAACACTGAAGCTTTCTTT. Together with reference TRBV19 and TRBJ1-1, the CDR3 gives the full variable domain: DGGITQSPKYLFRKEGQNVTLSCEQNLNHDAMYWYRQDPGQGLRLIYYSQIVNDFQKGDIAEGYSVSREKKESFPLTVTSAQKNPTAFYLCASSIGSGMNTEAFFGQGTRLTVV.

The V and J genes are TRBV29-1 and TRBJ2-1; 12 bases match TRBD2. The CDR3 loop spans 15 amino acids. V shed 6 bases, J shed 6 bases, and the junction held 9 bases outside the gene matches. Germline CDR1 and CDR2: SQVTM and ANQGSEA. Here the CDR3 reads CSVQGLAGPLNEQFF. The CDR3 DNA reads as TGCAGCGTCCAGGGACTAGCGGGTCCCCTCAATGAGCAGTTCTTC.

This clonotype has at least ten counts. The V call is TRBV12-3 or TRBV12-4, the J call TRBJ1-5; no definite D call. Trimming removed 4 bases at V and 2 bases at J, with 9 bases between. CDR3 length equals 14 residues. The CDR3 here is CASSWDPGNQPQHF. The CDR3 region has the DNA TGTGCCAGCAGTTGGGATCCTGGCAATCAGCCCCAGCATTTT.

This clonotype has just a few counts. This rearrangement joins TRBV30 to TRBJ2-1; a possible D gene is TRBD2 (5 bases). Germline values: CDR1 GTSNPN, CDR2 SVGIG (reference sequence). This CDR3 comprises 13 residues. The germline V and J ends were trimmed by 2 bases and 4 bases, with 9 bases remaining between them. For the CDR3, the DNA is TGTGCCTGGAGTTTTGGCGGGTACAATGAGCAGTTCTTC. Protein: CAWSFGGYNEQFF.

This clonotype was detected only a few times. The chain carries TRBV9 and TRBJ1-6; tentative D call: TRBD1 (6 bases). In germline, CDR1 is SGDLS, CDR2 YYNGEE. The CDR3 runs 16 residues. Trimming stripped 2 bases from V and 0 bases from J, with 9 bases between. CDR3: CASSVTGSSYNSPLHF. The CDR3, as DNA: TGTGCCAGCAGCGTTACAGGGAGCTCCTATAATTCACCCCTCCACTTT. The full variable domain, with the rest looked up from reference TRBV9 and TRBJ1-6, is DSGVTQTPKHLITATGQRVTLRCSPRSGDLSVYWYQQSLDQGLQFLIQYYNGEERAKGNILERFSAQQFPDLHSELNLSSLELGDSALYFCASSVTGSSYNSPLHFGNGTRLTVT.

This chain links TRBV9 with TRBJ2-2, with 7 bases matching TRBD1. The CDR3 extends over 16 amino acids. Trimming took 4 bases from V and 4 from J; bases not matched to a gene: 10. Germline CDR1 and CDR2: SGDLS and YYNGEE. DNA of the CDR3: TGTGCCAGCAGCATAAGAACCGGGACAGTCACCGGGGAGCTGTTTTTT. Translation gives CASSIRTGTVTGELFF.

This clonotype was seen a few times. V gene TRBV4-3 combines with J gene TRBJ2-3; 7 positions agree with TRBD2. The germline V gene encodes CDR1 LGHNA and CDR2 YSLEER. The CDR3 sequence is 14 residues long. Trimming took 4 bases from V and 5 from J; bases not matched to a gene: 6. The CDR3 reads CASSRGGAEDTQYF. CDR3 DNA: TGCGCCAGCAGCCGGGGGGGAGCCGAAGATACGCAGTATTTT.

The CDR3 spells CASSLALAEGTDTQYF. The CDR3 DNA sequence: TGTGCCAGCAGCTTAGCCCTAGCGGAAGGGACAGATACGCAGTATTTT. V usage is TRBV7-2 and J usage is TRBJ2-3; 7 bases are a match to TRBD2. The CDR3 has 16 residues. V trimming: 0 bases; J trimming: 3 bases; junction bases outside the gene matches: 6. Per the germline V gene, CDR1 is SGHTA and CDR2 is FQGNSA.